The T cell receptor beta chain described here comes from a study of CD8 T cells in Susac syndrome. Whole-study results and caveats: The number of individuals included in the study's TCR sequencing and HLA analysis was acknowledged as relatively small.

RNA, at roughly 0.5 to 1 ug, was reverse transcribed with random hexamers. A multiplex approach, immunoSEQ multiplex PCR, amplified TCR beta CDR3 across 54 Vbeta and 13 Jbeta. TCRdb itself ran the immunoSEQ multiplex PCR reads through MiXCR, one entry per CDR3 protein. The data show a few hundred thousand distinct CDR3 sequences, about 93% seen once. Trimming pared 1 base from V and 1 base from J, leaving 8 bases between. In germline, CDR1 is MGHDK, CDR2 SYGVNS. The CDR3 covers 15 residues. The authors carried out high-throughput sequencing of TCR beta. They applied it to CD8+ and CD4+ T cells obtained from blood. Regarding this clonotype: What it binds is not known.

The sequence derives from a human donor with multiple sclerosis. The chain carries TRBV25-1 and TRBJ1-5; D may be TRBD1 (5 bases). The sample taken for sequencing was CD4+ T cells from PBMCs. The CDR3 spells CASSESAGSNQPQHF. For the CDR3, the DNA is TGTGCCAGCAGTGAATCTGCAGGGAGCAATCAGCCCCAGCATTTT. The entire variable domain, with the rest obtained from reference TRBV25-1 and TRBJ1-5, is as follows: EADIYQTPRYLVIGTGKKITLECSQTMGHDKMYWYQQDPGMELHLIHYSYGVNSTEKGDLSSESTVSRIRTEHFPLTLESARPSHTSQYLCASSESAGSNQPQHFGDGTRLSIL.